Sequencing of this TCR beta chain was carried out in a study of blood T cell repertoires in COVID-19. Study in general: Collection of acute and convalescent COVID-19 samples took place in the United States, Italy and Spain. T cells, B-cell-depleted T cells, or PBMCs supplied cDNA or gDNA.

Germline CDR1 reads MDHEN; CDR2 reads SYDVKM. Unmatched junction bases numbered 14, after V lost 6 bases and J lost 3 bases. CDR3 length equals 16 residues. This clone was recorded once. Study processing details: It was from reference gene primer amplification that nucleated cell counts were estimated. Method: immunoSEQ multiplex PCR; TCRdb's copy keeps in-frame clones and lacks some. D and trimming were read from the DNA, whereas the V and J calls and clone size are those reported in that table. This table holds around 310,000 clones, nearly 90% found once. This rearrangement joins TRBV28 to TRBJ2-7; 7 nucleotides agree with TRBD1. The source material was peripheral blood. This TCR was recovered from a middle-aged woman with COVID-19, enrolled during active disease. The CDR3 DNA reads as TGTGCCAGCAGCGAGCAAGGGACAGTCAACTTCTACGAGCAGTACTTC. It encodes CASSEQGTVNFYEQYF. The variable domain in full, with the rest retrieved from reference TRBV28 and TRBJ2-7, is DVKVTQSSRYLVKRTGEKVFLECVQDMDHENMFWYRQDPGLGLRLIYFSYDVKMKEKGDIPEGYSVSREKKERFSLILESASTNQTSMYLCASSEQGTVNFYEQYFGPGTRLTVT.